This TCR beta chain was retrieved from a study of OX40 agonist ivuxolimab in advanced cancers. The overall study: The mean age was around 56 years, ranging from 23 to 79, with roughly four fifths of participants male.

Repertoires were generated with immunoSEQ multiplex PCR, while TCRdb's copy carries only in-frame clones and drops some. The sample shows roughly 92,000 clones, around nine tenths of them seen only once. The CDR3 contains 14 residues. The V gene's germline CDR1 is LNHDA and CDR2 SQIVND (reference sequence). The V and J ends lost 5 bases and 2 bases, in that order; junction bases with no gene match: 3. The chain is built from TRBV19 and TRBJ1-1, with 9 bases matching TRBD1. Here the sequenced sample was CD4+ or CD8+ T cells sorted from blood, taken in a trial of the OX40 agonist ivuxolimab. This clonotype was obtained from an adult with an advanced solid tumor such as melanoma, head and neck, liver or kidney cancer. CDR3 residues: CASSADRGNTEAFF. CDR3 DNA: TGTGCCAGTAGTGCGGACAGGGGAAACACTGAAGCTTTCTTT.